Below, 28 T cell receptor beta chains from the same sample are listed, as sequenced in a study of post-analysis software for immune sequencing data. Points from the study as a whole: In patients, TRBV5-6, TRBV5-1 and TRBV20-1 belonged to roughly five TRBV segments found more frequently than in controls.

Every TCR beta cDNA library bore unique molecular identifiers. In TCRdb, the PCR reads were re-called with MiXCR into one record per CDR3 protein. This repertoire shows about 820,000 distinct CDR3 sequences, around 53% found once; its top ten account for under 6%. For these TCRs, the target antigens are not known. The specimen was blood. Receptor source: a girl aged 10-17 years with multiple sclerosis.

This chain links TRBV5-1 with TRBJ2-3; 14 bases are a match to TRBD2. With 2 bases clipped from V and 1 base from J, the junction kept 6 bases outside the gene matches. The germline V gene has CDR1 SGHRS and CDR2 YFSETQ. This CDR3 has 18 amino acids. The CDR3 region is CASSLKTSGGARTDTQYF. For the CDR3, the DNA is TGCGCCAGCAGCTTAAAGACTAGCGGGGGGGCACGCACAGATACGCAGTATTTT.

The CDR3 region has the DNA TGTGCCAGCAGGCCTACTACGCGGCAGTACTTC. Its translation: CASRPTTRQYF. The chain employs TRBV6-5 and TRBJ2-7; no clear D. Germline V CDR1 and CDR2: MNHEY, SVGAGI. This CDR3 spans 11 amino acids. V dropped 6 bases and J dropped 9 bases, with 12 bases sitting between them.

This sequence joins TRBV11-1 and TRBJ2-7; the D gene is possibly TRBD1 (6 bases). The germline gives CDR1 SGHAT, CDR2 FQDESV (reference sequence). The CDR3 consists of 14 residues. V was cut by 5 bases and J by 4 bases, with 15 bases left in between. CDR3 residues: CASSTLGHSYEQYF. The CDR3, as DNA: TGTGCCAGCAGCACTCTGGGACATTCTTACGAGCAGTACTTC.

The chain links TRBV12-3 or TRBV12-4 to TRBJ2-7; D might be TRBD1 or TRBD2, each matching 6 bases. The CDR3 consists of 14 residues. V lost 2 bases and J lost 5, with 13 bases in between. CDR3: CASSLSGAPNEQYF. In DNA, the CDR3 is TGTGCCAGCAGTTTATCGGGGGCTCCAAACGAGCAGTACTTC.

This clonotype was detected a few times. The CDR3 sequence: CASSLGPSGGETQYF. CDR3 coding DNA: TGCGCCAGCAGCTTGGGACCTAGCGGGGGCGAGACCCAGTACTTC. The rearrangement uses TRBV5-1 and TRBJ2-5; TRBD2 matches at 10 bases. Germline loops: CDR1 SGHRS, CDR2 YFSETQ. Trimming removed 0 bases from V and 5 bases from J; junction bases left unmatched: 4. This CDR3 is 15 amino acids long.

The CDR3 nucleotides are TGTGCCAGCAGCCTATGGGGGGGCGCGGATGGCTACACCTTC. It is translated as CASSLWGGADGYTF. The V gene is TRBV27, the J gene TRBJ1-2; D might be TRBD1 (6 bases). Trimming took 6 bases from V and 6 from J, leaving 17 bases between them. CDR1 is MNHEY and CDR2 is SMNVEV in the germline V gene (reference sequence). CDR3 size: 14 residues.

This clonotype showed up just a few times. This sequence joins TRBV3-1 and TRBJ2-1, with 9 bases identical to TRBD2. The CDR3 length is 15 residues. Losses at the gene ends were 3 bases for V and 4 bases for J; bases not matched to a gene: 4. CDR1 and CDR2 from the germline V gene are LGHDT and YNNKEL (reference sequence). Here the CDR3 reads CASSQIAGGYNEQFF. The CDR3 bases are TGTGCCAGCAGCCAGATTGCGGGAGGGTACAATGAGCAGTTCTTC.

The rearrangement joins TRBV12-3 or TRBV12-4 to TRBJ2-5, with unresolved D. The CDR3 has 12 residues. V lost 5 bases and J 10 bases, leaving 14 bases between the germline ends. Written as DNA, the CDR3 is TGTGCCAGCAGTCTCCCGCCGGACCGCCAGTACTTC. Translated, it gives CASSLPPDRQYF.

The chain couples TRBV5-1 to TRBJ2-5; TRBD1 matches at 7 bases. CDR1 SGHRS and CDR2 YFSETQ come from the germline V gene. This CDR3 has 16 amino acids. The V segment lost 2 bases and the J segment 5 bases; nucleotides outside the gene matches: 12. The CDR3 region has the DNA TGCGCCAGCAGCTTACAGGGGTTAGCCACGAGCGAGACCCAGTACTTC. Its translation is CASSLQGLATSETQYF.

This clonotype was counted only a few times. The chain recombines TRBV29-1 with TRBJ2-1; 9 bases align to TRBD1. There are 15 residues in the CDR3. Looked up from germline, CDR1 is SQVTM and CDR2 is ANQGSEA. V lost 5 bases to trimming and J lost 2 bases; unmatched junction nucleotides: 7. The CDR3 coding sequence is TGCAGCGTTTCCCCGGGACAGGGTACCTACAATGAGCAGTTCTTC. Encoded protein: CSVSPGQGTYNEQFF.

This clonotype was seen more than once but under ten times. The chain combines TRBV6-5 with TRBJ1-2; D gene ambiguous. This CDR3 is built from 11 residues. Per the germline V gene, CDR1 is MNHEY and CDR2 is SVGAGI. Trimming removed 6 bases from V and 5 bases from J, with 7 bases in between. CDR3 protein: CASRQNYGYTF. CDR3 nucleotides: TGTGCCAGCAGACAAAATTATGGCTACACCTTC.

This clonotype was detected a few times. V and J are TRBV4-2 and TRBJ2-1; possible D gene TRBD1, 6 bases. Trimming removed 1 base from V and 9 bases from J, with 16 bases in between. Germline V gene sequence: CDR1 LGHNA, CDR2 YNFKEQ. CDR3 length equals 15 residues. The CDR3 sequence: CASSQAWGLLSEQFF. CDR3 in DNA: TGTGCCAGCAGCCAAGCATGGGGGCTTCTGAGTGAGCAGTTCTTC.

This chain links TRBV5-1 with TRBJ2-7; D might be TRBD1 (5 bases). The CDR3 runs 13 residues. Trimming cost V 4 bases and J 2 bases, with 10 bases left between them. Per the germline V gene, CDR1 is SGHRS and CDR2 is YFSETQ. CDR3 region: CASSVDNTYEQYF. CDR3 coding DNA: TGCGCCAGCAGCGTGGACAATACCTACGAGCAGTACTTC.

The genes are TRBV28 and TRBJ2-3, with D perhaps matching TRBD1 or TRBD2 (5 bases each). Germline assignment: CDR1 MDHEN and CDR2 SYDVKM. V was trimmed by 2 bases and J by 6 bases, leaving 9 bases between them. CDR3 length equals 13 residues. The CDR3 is CASSLGGYDTQYF. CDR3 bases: TGTGCCAGCAGTTTAGGGGGTTACGATACGCAGTATTTT. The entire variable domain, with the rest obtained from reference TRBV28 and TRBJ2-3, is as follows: DVKVTQSSRYLVKRTGEKVFLECVQDMDHENMFWYRQDPGLGLRLIYFSYDVKMKEKGDIPEGYSVSREKKERFSLILESASTNQTSMYLCASSLGGYDTQYFGPGTRLTVL.

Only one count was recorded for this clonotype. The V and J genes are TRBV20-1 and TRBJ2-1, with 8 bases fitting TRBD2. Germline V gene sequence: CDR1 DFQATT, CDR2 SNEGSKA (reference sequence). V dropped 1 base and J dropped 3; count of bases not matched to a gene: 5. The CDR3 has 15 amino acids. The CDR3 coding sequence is TGCAGTGCTAGAGTCGGGAGGGCCCTCTACAATGAGCAGTTCTTC. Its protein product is CSARVGRALYNEQFF.

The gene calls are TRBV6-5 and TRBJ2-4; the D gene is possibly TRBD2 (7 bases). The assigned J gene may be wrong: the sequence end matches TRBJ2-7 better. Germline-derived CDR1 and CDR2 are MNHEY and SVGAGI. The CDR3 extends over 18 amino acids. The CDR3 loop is CASSYKGGDTHWGYEQYF. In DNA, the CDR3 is TGTGCCAGCAGTTACAAAGGGGGGGACACCCATTGGGGCTACGAGCAGTACTTC.

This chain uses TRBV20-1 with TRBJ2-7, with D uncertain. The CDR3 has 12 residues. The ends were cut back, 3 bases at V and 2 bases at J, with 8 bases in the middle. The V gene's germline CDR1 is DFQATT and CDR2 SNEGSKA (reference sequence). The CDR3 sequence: CSASSGTYEQYF. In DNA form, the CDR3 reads TGCAGTGCTAGTTCCGGAACCTACGAGCAGTACTTC.

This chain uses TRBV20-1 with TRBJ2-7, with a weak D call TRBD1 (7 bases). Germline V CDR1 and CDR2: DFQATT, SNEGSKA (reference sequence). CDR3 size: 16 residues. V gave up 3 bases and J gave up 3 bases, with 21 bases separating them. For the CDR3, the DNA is TGCAGTGCTAGCCGTACCCCGGGGGACAGCCACTACGAGCAGTACTTC. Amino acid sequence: CSASRTPGDSHYEQYF.

CDR3: CSARWQGEGKLFF. CDR3 nucleotide sequence: TGCAGTGCTAGGTGGCAGGGTGAGGGGAAACTGTTTTTT. The V call is TRBV20-1, the J call TRBJ1-4, with a tentative D call TRBD1 (5 bases). Germline CDR1 and CDR2: DFQATT and SNEGSKA (reference sequence). The CDR3 loop spans 13 amino acids. V was trimmed by 3 bases and J by 11 bases, leaving 16 bases between them.

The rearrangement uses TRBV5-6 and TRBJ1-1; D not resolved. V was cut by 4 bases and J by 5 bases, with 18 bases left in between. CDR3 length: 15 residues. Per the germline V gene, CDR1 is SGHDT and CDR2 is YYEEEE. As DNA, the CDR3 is TGTGCCAGCAGCCCAGGACCCGACCTGGGGACTGAAGCTTTCTTT. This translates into CASSPGPDLGTEAFF.

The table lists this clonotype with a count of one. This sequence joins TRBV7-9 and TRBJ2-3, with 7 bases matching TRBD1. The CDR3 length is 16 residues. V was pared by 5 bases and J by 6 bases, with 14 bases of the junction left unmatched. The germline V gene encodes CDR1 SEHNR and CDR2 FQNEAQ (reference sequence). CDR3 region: CASSPGYRGAQDTQYF. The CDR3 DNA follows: TGTGCCAGCAGCCCAGGCTACAGGGGAGCGCAGGATACGCAGTATTTT.

CDR3 nucleotide sequence: TGCGCCAGCAGCTTCTCCGGGACTAGCGGGGGAGGAGAGACCCAGTACTTC. Its translation is CASSFSGTSGGGETQYF. The chain links TRBV5-1 to TRBJ2-7; 14 nucleotides line up with TRBD2. The J call is doubtful: the DNA matches TRBJ2-5 better. This CDR3 has 17 amino acids. Germline V lookup: CDR1 SGHRS, CDR2 YFSETQ.

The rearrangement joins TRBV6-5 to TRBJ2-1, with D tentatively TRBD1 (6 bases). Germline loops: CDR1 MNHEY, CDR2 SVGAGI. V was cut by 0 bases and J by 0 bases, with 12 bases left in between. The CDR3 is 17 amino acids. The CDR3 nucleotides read TGTGCCAGCAGTTACTCCGGGACACGTAGCTCCTACAATGAGCAGTTCTTC. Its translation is CASSYSGTRSSYNEQFF.

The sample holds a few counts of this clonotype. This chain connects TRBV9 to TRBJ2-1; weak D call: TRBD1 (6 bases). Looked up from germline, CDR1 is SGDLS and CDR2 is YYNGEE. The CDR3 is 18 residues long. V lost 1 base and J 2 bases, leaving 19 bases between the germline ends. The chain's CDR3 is CASSVRSPIRGPYNEQFF. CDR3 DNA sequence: TGTGCCAGCAGCGTAAGATCCCCCATCAGGGGTCCCTACAATGAGCAGTTCTTC.

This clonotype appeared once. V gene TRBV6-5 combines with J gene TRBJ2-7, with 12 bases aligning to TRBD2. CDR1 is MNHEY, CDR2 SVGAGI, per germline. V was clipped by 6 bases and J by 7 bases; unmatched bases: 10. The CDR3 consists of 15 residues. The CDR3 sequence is CASRTPSGRANEQYF. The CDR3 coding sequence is TGTGCCAGCAGAACCCCTAGCGGGAGGGCCAATGAGCAGTACTTC.

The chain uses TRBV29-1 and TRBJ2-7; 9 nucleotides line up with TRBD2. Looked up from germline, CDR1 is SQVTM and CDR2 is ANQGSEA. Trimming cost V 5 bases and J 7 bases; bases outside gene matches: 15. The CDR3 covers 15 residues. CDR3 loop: CSVLISAGGPSEQYF. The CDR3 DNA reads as TGCAGCGTTCTAATCTCGGCGGGAGGGCCGAGTGAGCAGTACTTC.

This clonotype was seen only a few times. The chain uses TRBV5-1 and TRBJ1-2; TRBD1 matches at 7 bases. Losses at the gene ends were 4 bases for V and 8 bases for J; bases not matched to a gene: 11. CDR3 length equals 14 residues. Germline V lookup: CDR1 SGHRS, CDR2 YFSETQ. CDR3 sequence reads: CASSPQGGGAGYTF. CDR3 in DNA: TGCGCCAGCAGCCCCCAGGGAGGGGGCGCGGGCTACACCTTC.

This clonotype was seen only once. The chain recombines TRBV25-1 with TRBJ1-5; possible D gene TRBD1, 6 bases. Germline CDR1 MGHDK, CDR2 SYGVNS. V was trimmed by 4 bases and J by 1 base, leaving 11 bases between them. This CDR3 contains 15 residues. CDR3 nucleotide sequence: TGTGCCAGCAGTGGACAGGTCGCCAGCAATCAGCCCCAGCATTTT. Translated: CASSGQVASNQPQHF. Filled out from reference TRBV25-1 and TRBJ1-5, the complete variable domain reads EADIYQTPRYLVIGTGKKITLECSQTMGHDKMYWYQQDPGMELHLIHYSYGVNSTEKGDLSSESTVSRIRTEHFPLTLESARPSHTSQYLCASSGQVASNQPQHFGDGTRLSIL.